A selection of T cell receptor beta chains follows, all from one sample in a study of T cells after yellow fever vaccination. TCRdb re-called the 5' RACE reads through MiXCR, storing one row per CDR3 protein. The top ten hold more than 20% of the sample, which has a few hundred thousand distinct CDR3 sequences, 4% seen once. The source was PBMCs, collected 5 days after the yellow fever booster vaccination. The receptors originated from a man between 18 and 29 years old who received the YFV17D yellow fever vaccine. Both conserved end residues are part of each CDR3. A D gene is named only where the DNA matches it firmly. The listing skips clone size in some rows; elsewhere it reads once, few, many or a size class.

D gene,V gene,J gene,clone size,CDR3 DNA,CDR3 protein
TRBD1,TRBV2,TRBJ2-2,NA,TGTGCCAGCGGCAATGGCAGGGGGCAAATCGGGGAGCTGTTTTTT,CASGNGRGQIGELFF
TRBD2,TRBV6-2/TRBV6-3,TRBJ2-1,few,TGTGCCAGCGAGCGAACTAGCGGGGGTCTAAATGAGCAGTTCTTC,CASERTSGGLNEQFF
NA,TRBV2,TRBJ2-3,few,TGTGCCAGCACAAGACAGGACTACACAGATACGCAGTATTTT,CASTRQDYTDTQYF
TRBD2,TRBV12-3/TRBV12-4,TRBJ2-3,few,TGTGCCAGCACTATTCCCGGGTCTAGCGGACCCACAGATACGCAGTATTTT,CASTIPGSSGPTDTQYF
TRBD1,TRBV7-9,TRBJ2-1,many,TGTGCCAGCAGCTTATTGACAGGGTTTTTCAATGAGCAGTTCTTC,CASSLLTGFFNEQFF
NA,TRBV4-3,TRBJ2-2,few,TGCGCCAGCAGCCAAAGGCTGGATAGACAGGGAAGACGGGGGACCGGGGAGCTGTTTTTT,CASSQRLDRQGRRGTGELFF
NA,TRBV30,TRBJ1-1,few,TGTGCCTGGAGGTCGTGGGGGGGCACTGAAGCTTTCTTT,CAWRSWGGTEAFF
NA,TRBV27,TRBJ1-6,few,TGTGCCAGCAGTTTAGGCACCACCTTAAGGAATTCACCCCTCCACTTT,CASSLGTTLRNSPLHF
NA,TRBV6-2/TRBV6-3,TRBJ2-6,many,TGTGCCAGCAGCCGCCCCTTGGGGGGACACTCTGGGGCCAACGTCCTGACTTTC,CASSRPLGGHSGANVLTF
TRBD1,TRBV4-2,TRBJ1-2,few,TGTGCCAGCAGCAAAGACAGGGAAGTTTGGTATGGCTACACCTTC,CASSKDREVWYGYTF
NA,TRBV7-2,TRBJ2-1,many,TGTGCCAGCAGCCCTCATCGCCGGGGCGGGCACAATGAGCAGTTCTTC,CASSPHRRGGHNEQFF
NA,TRBV5-1,TRBJ1-1,few,TGCGCCAGCAGCTCCGAGACCACCTTAAACACTGAAGCTTTCTTT,CASSSETTLNTEAFF
NA,TRBV5-1,TRBJ1-1,few,TGCGCCAGCAGGATGACCGGGGTTAGCACTGAAGCTTTCTTT,CASRMTGVSTEAFF
NA,TRBV30,TRBJ2-3,NA,TGTGCCTGGAGTGTATTTGCCCCTCGGCAGTATTTT,CAWSVFAPRQYF
TRBD1,TRBV28,TRBJ2-5,few,TGTGCCAGCAGTTCCCGGGACAGGGTCCGAGAGACCCAGTACTTC,CASSSRDRVRETQYF
TRBD1,TRBV12-3/TRBV12-4,TRBJ1-5,many,TGTGCCAGCAGAGGGGACAGTTACAATCAGCCCCAGCATTTT,CASRGDSYNQPQHF
NA,TRBV7-2,TRBJ2-1,few,TGTGCCACCTTGACAGATATCAGCTCCTACAATGAGCAGTTCTTC,CATLTDISSYNEQFF
NA,TRBV10-3,TRBJ2-5,NA,TGTGCCATCAGTGACAGGGTTCAGACCCAGTACTTC,CAISDRVQTQYF
NA,TRBV7-9,TRBJ2-4,many,TGTGCCAGCAGCTTAGTTGGGGCTGGCTCCTCAGCCAAAAACATTCAGTACTTC,CASSLVGAGSSAKNIQYF
NA,TRBV6-5,TRBJ1-5,few,TGTGCCAGCAGTTACGGAGGCTATAGCAATCAGCCCCAGCATTTT,CASSYGGYSNQPQHF
NA,TRBV4-3,TRBJ2-5,few,TGCGCCAGCAGCCAAGATAACGGCCAAGAGACCCAGTACTTC,CASSQDNGQETQYF
NA,TRBV7-2,TRBJ2-2,NA,TGTGCCAGCAGCTTAGCTGGCAGGGTCACCGGGGAGCTGTTTTTT,CASSLAGRVTGELFF
NA,TRBV29-1,TRBJ2-1,many,TGCAGCGTTGCACAGAGCAATGAGCAGTTCTTC,CSVAQSNEQFF
NA,TRBV12-3/TRBV12-4,TRBJ1-6,many,TGTGCCAGCAGTTTAAATTCACCCCTCCACTTT,CASSLNSPLHF
NA,TRBV7-2,TRBJ1-2,few,TGTGCCAGCAGCTTTTATGGACAGATGAAGGATGGCTACACCTTC,CASSFYGQMKDGYTF
NA,TRBV2,TRBJ2-3,many,TGTGCCAGTCTAAGATCTAGCACAGATACGCAGTATTTT,CASLRSSTDTQYF
NA,TRBV11-2,TRBJ2-1,many,TGTGCCAGCAGCCTGGACGAGGGAAGTGAGCAGTTCTTC,CASSLDEGSEQFF